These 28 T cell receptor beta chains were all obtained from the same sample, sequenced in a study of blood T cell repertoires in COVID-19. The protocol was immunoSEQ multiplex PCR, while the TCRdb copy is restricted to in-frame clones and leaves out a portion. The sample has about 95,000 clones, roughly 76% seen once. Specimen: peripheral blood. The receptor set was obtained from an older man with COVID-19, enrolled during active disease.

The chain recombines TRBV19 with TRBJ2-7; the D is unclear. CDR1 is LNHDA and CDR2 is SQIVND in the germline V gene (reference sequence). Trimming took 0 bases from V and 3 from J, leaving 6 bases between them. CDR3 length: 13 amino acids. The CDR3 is CASSIEIYYEQYF. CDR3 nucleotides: TGTGCCAGTAGTATAGAAATTTACTACGAGCAGTACTTC.

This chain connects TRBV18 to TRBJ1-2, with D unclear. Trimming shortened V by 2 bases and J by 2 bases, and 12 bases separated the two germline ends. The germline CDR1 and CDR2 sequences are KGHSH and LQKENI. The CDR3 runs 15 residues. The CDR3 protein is CASSPGGKNNYGYTF. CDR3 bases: TGTGCCAGCTCACCAGGCGGGAAGAACAACTATGGCTACACCTTC.

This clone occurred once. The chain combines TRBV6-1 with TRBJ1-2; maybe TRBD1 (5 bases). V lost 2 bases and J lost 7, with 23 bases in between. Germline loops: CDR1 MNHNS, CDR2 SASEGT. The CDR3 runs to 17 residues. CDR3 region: CASSELTGSHVYGGYTF. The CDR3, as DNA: TGTGCCAGCAGTGAATTAACAGGTTCTCACGTCTATGGTGGCTACACCTTC.

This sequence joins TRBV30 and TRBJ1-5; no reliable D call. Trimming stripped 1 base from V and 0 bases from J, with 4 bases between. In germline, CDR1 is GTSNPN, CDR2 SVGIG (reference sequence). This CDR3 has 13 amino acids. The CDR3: CAWSEYSNQPQHF. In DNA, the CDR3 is TGTGCCTGGAGTGAATATAGCAATCAGCCCCAGCATTTT.

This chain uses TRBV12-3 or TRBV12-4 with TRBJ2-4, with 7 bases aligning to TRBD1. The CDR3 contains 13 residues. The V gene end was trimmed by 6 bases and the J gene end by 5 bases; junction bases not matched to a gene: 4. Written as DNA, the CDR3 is TGTGCCAGCAGACCCGGGACAGAAAACATTCAGTACTTC. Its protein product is CASRPGTENIQYF.

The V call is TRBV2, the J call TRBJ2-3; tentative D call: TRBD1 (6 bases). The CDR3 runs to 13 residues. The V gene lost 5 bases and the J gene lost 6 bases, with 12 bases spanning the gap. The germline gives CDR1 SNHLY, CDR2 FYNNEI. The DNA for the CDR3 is TGTGCCAGCAGTTGGGGGCCGGGGGATACGCAGTATTTT. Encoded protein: CASSWGPGDTQYF.

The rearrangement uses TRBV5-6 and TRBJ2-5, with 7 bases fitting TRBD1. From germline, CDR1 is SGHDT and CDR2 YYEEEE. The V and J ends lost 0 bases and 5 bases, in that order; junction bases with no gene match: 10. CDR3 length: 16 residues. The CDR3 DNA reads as TGTGCCAGCAGCTTGGTTGCGACAGGGCCACGGGAGACCCAGTACTTC. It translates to CASSLVATGPRETQYF.

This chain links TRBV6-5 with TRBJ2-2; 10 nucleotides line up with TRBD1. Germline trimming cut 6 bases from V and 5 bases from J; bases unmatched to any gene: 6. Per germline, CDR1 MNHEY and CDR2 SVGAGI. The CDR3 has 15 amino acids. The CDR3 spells CASRTGGARTGELFF. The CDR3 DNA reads TGTGCCAGCAGGACAGGGGGCGCGAGGACCGGGGAGCTGTTTTTT.

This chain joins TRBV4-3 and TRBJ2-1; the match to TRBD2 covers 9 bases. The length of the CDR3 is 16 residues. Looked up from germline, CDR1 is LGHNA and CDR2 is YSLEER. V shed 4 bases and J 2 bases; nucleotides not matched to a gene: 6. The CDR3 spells CASSRARTSAYNEQFF. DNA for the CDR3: TGCGCCAGCAGCCGGGCGAGGACTAGCGCCTACAATGAGCAGTTCTTC.

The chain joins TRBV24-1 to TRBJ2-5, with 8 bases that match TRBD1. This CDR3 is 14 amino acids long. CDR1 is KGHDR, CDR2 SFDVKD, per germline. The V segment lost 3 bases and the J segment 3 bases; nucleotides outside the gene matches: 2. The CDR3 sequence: CATSDAGGEETQYF. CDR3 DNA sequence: TGTGCCACCAGTGATGCAGGGGGCGAAGAGACCCAGTACTTC.

This CDR3 is CSVIENSNQPQHF. DNA of the CDR3: TGCAGCGTTATAGAAAATAGCAATCAGCCCCAGCATTTT. The chain combines TRBV29-1 with TRBJ1-5; D ambiguous. Trimming shortened V by 5 bases and J by 0 bases, and 8 bases separated the two germline ends. Per germline, CDR1 SQVTM and CDR2 ANQGSEA. The CDR3 contains 13 residues.

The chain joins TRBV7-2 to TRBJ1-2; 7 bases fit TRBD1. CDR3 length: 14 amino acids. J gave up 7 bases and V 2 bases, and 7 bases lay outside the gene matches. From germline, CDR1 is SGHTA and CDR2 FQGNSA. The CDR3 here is CASSLKTGIGGYTF. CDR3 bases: TGTGCCAGCAGCTTAAAGACAGGGATCGGTGGCTACACCTTC.

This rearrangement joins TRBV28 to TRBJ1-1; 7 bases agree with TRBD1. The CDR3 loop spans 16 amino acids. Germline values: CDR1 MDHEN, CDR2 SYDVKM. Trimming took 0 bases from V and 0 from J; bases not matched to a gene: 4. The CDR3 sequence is CASSLWGTVMNTEAFF. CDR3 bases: TGTGCCAGCAGTTTATGGGGGACAGTCATGAACACTGAAGCTTTCTTT.

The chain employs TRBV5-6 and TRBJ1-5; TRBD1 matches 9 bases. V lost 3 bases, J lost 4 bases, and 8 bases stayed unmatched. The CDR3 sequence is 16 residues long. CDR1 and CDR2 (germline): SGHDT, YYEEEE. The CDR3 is CASSSWTDRGNQPQHF. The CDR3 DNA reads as TGTGCCAGCAGCTCTTGGACTGACAGGGGGAATCAGCCCCAGCATTTT.

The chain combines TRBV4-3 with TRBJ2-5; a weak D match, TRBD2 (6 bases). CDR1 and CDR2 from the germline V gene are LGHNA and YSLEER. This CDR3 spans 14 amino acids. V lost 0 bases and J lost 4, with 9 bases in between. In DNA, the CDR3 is TGCGCCAGCAGCCAAGATACTAGCAGAGAGACCCAGTACTTC. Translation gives CASSQDTSRETQYF.

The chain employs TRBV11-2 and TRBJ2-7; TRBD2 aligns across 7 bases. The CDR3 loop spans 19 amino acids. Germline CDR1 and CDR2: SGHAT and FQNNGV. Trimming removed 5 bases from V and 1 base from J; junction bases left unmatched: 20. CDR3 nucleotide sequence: TGTGCCAGCAGCAGGGGCCCTAGCGGCCCAACGGCGGGATCCTACGAGCAGTACTTC. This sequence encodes CASSRGPSGPTAGSYEQYF.

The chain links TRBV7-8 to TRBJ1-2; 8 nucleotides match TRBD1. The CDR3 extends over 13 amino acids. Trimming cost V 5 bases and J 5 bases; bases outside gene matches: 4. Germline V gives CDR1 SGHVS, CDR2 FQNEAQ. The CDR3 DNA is TGTGCCAGCAGCCTCAGGGGGCCTTATGGCTACACCTTC. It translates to CASSLRGPYGYTF.

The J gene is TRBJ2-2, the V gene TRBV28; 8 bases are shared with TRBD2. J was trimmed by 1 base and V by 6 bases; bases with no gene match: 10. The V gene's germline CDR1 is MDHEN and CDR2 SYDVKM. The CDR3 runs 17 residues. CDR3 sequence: CASSWWQAGGNTGELFF. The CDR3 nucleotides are TGTGCCAGCAGCTGGTGGCAGGCGGGAGGGAACACCGGGGAGCTGTTTTTT. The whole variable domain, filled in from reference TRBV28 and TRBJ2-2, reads DVKVTQSSRYLVKRTGEKVFLECVQDMDHENMFWYRQDPGLGLRLIYFSYDVKMKEKGDIPEGYSVSREKKERFSLILESASTNQTSMYLCASSWWQAGGNTGELFFGEGSRLTVL.

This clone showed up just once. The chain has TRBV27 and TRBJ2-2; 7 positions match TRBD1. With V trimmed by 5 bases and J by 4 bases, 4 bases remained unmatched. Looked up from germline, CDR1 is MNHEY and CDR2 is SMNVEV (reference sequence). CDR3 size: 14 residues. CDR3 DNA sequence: TGTGCCAGCAGTAGGGACAGTTTCACCGGGGAGCTGTTTTTT. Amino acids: CASSRDSFTGELFF.

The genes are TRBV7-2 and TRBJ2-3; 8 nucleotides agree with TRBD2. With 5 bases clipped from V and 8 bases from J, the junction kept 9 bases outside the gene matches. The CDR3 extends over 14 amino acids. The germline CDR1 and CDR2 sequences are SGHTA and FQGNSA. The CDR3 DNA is TGTGCCAGCAGCGCGGGGGGAGGAGGGGTTACGCAGTATTTT. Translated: CASSAGGGGVTQYF.

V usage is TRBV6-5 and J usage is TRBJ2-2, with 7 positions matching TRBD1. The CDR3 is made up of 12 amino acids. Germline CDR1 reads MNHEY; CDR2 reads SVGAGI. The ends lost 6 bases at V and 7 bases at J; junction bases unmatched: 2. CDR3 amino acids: CASRHRGGELFF. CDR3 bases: TGTGCCAGCAGACACAGGGGCGGGGAGCTGTTTTTT.

The CDR3 region is CASSPRGQETQYF. CDR3 coding DNA: TGTGCCAGCTCACCACGAGGACAAGAGACCCAGTACTTC. V gene TRBV18 combines with J gene TRBJ2-5; D is uncertain. Per the germline V gene, CDR1 is KGHSH and CDR2 is LQKENI. Deletions cut 1 base from V and 2 bases from J, with 5 bases between. The CDR3 is 13 residues long.

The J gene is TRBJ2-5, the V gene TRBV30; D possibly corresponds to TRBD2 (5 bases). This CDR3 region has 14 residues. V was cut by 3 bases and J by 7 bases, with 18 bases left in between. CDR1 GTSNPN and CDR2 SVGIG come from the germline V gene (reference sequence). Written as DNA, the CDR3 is TGTGCCTGGAGGCGAGGGATCCCCCAAACGACCCAGTACTTC. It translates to CAWRRGIPQTTQYF.

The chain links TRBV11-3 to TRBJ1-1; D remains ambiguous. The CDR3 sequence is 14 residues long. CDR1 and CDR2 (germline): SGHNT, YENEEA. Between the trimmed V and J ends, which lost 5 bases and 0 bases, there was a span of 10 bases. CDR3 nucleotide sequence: TGTGCCAGCAGCACCGACGCGGTGAACACTGAAGCTTTCTTT. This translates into CASSTDAVNTEAFF.

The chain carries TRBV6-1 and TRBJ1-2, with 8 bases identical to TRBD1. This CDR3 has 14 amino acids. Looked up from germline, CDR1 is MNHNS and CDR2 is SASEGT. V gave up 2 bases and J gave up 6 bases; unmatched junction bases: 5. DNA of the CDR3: TGTGCCAGCAGTGAAAGGCAGGGGGCTGATGGCTACACCTTC. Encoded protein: CASSERQGADGYTF.

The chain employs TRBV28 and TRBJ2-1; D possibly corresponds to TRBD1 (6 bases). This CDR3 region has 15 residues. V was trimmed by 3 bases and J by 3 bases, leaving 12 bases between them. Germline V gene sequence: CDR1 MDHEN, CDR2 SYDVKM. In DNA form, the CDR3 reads TGTGCCAGCAGTTTCCTACAGGGAAGCTACAATGAGCAGTTCTTC. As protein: CASSFLQGSYNEQFF.

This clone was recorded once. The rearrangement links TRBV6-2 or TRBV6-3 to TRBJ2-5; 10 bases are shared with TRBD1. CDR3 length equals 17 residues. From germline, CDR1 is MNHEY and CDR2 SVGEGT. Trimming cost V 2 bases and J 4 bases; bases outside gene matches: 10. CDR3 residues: CASSYPSRTGGRETQYF. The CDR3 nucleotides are TGTGCCAGCAGTTACCCTTCCCGGACAGGGGGAAGAGAGACCCAGTACTTC.

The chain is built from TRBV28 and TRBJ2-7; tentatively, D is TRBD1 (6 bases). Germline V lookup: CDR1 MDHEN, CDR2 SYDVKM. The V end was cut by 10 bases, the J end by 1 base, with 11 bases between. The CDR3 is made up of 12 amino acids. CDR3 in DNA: TGTGCCATCCAGGGGTCGTCCTACGAGCAGTACTTC. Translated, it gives CAIQGSSYEQYF.